These 28 T cell receptor beta chains were sequenced from one sample in a study of T cells in Graves' hyperthyroidism and ophthalmopathy. RNA transcripts provided the source from which TCR beta CDR3 regions were amplified. The study used the HTBI primer set for a first-round RT-PCR of the TCR CDR3. MiXCR, applied by TCRdb to the multiplex PCR reads, yields one record per CDR3 protein. Of about 600,000 distinct CDR3 sequences in the sample, approximately 15% were seen once. The sample comprised blood. These receptors were collected from a woman aged 40 to 50 with Graves' ophthalmopathy.

This clonotype was detected a few times. The chain carries TRBV7-2 and TRBJ1-3; D unresolved. The germline gives CDR1 SGHTA, CDR2 FQGNSA. The V end was cut by 5 bases, the J end by 0 bases, with 11 bases between. This CDR3 region has 15 residues. CDR3 region: CASSAQNPSGNTIYF. The CDR3 coding sequence is TGTGCCAGCAGCGCACAGAACCCCTCTGGAAACACCATATATTTT.

Ten or more counts support this clonotype. The chain joins TRBV28 to TRBJ1-1; D is uncertain. CDR1 is MDHEN and CDR2 is SYDVKM in the germline V gene. Trimming removed 2 bases at V and 0 bases at J, with 7 bases between. The CDR3 extends over 14 amino acids. CDR3 loop: CASSLGWLNTEAFF. Written as DNA, the CDR3 is TGTGCCAGCAGTTTAGGCTGGTTGAACACTGAAGCTTTCTTT.

The chain links TRBV3-1 to TRBJ2-2, with a weak D call TRBD1 (5 bases). The germline V gene encodes CDR1 LGHDT and CDR2 YNNKEL (reference sequence). The CDR3 is 17 residues long. V dropped 2 bases and J dropped 1 base, with 14 bases sitting between them. In DNA, the CDR3 is TGTGCCAGCAGCCAATATCGGAACAGGCAGAACACCGGGGAGCTGTTTTTT. It yields the protein CASSQYRNRQNTGELFF. The full variable domain, rest sourced from reference TRBV3-1 and TRBJ2-2, is DTAVSQTPKYLVTQMGNDKSIKCEQNLGHDTMYWYKQDSKKFLKIMFSYNNKELIINETVPNRFSPKSPDKAHLNLHINSLELGDSAVYFCASSQYRNRQNTGELFFGEGSRLTVL.

The rearrangement uses TRBV6-4 and TRBJ1-2, with TRBD1 matching 9 bases. V lost 6 bases to trimming and J lost 13 bases; unmatched junction nucleotides: 15. The V gene's germline CDR1 is MRHNA and CDR2 SNTAGT. The CDR3 runs to 14 residues. The CDR3 nucleotides are TGTGCCAGCAGCCCCGGACAGGGGCCCTTTGGTGGCACCTTC. As protein: CASSPGQGPFGGTF.

There are many counts of this clonotype. The chain couples TRBV2 to TRBJ2-1; D may be TRBD2 (6 bases). Trimming pared 6 bases from V and 4 bases from J, leaving 13 bases between. Germline V gives CDR1 SNHLY, CDR2 FYNNEI. The CDR3 totals 14 residues. CDR3: CASRHSGPYNEQFF. DNA for the CDR3: TGTGCCAGCAGGCACAGCGGGCCGTACAATGAGCAGTTCTTC.

The chain links TRBV4-1 to TRBJ2-2; 7 positions agree with TRBD2. This CDR3 region has 16 residues. Germline CDR1 reads MGHRA; CDR2 reads YSYEKL. V lost 0 bases, J lost 4 bases, and 5 bases stayed unmatched. The CDR3 protein is CASSQDAGLLTGELFF. CDR3 DNA sequence: TGCGCCAGCAGCCAAGATGCGGGACTACTCACCGGGGAGCTGTTTTTT.

V and J are TRBV5-5 and TRBJ1-2, with D tentatively TRBD1 (5 bases). CDR1 is SGHKS and CDR2 is YYEKEE in the germline V gene (reference sequence). The CDR3 sequence is 15 residues long. V was shortened by 6 bases and J by 4 bases, with 19 bases between the two germline ends. The chain's CDR3 is CASILTAQGGYGYTF. CDR3 coding DNA: TGTGCCAGCATCCTTACGGCGCAGGGAGGCTATGGCTACACCTTC.

The table lists this clonotype with many counts. This chain joins TRBV11-2 and TRBJ1-6, with D uncertain. Germline CDR1 reads SGHAT; CDR2 reads FQNNGV. The CDR3 loop spans 14 amino acids. Trimming left V 5 bases short and J 0 bases short, with 5 bases between. CDR3: CASSPSSYNSPLHF. CDR3 coding DNA: TGTGCCAGCAGCCCGAGCTCCTATAATTCACCCCTCCACTTT.

This clonotype appeared a few times. This sequence joins TRBV6-5 and TRBJ2-2; D is perhaps TRBD1 (6 bases). The CDR3 length is 16 residues. The germline V gene has CDR1 MNHEY and CDR2 SVGAGI. Trimming cost V 0 bases and J 0 bases, with 8 bases left between them. Here the CDR3 reads CASSYSNRANTGELFF. CDR3 sequence (DNA): TGTGCCAGCAGTTACTCGAACAGGGCGAACACCGGGGAGCTGTTTTTT.

This clonotype was recorded many times. The CDR3 protein is CASSLGGPEGTQYF. The CDR3 DNA is TGTGCCAGCAGCTTAGGGGGGCCCGAGGGGACCCAGTACTTC. This sequence joins TRBV11-2 and TRBJ2-5; the D gene is possibly TRBD1 (6 bases). Germline V CDR1 and CDR2: SGHAT, FQNNGV. V shed 1 base and J shed 7 bases, with 13 bases lying between them. CDR3 length: 14 amino acids.

This clonotype came up a few times. The conserved closing phenylalanine or tryptophan is absent in this CDR3, likely reflecting a read error. V usage is TRBV29-1 and J usage is TRBJ2-3, with D perhaps TRBD2 (6 bases). The CDR3 runs to 17 residues. CDR1 is SQVTM, CDR2 ANQGSEA, per germline. V shed 5 bases and J shed 1 base, with 22 bases lying between them. CDR3 nucleotide sequence: TGCAGCGTTCAGGGCGGCGGGACCAGCCTGGGCACAGATACGCAGTATTCT. This sequence encodes CSVQGGGTSLGTDTQYS.

This clonotype showed up many times. The J gene is TRBJ2-1, the V gene TRBV20-1; 9 nucleotides align to TRBD2. CDR1 is DFQATT and CDR2 is SNEGSKA in the germline V gene (reference sequence). Trimming took 6 bases from V and 6 from J; bases not matched to a gene: 12. The CDR3 length is 15 residues. The CDR3 region is CSARKLAGVSNEQFF. CDR3 DNA sequence: TGCAGTGCCAGGAAACTAGCGGGTGTTTCCAATGAGCAGTTCTTC.

The V gene is TRBV2, the J gene TRBJ2-7, with D possibly TRBD1 on 5 matching bases. Germline CDR1 reads SNHLY; CDR2 reads FYNNEI. The CDR3 has 14 residues. V lost 3 bases and J lost 3, with 12 bases in between. CDR3 sequence: CASSEGHTVYEQYF. The CDR3 nucleotides read TGTGCCAGCAGTGAGGGGCACACTGTCTACGAGCAGTACTTC.

This clonotype appeared many times. DNA for the CDR3: TGTGCCAGCAGTTTAGTTGGCGGGATCTATGGCTACACCTTC. Translating it yields CASSLVGGIYGYTF. J is TRBJ1-2 and V is TRBV28; D ambiguous. Germline assignment: CDR1 MDHEN and CDR2 SYDVKM. This CDR3 contains 14 residues. V was cut by 2 bases and J by 4 bases, with 11 bases left in between.

This chain connects TRBV7-9 to TRBJ2-1; TRBD2 might be the D (7 bases). The germline V gene has CDR1 SEHNR and CDR2 FQNEAQ (reference sequence). With 6 bases removed from V and 0 bases from J, the gap between germline ends came to 18 bases. The CDR3 runs to 17 residues. The CDR3 DNA follows: TGTGCCAGCAGGGGGGGGGCGGGGGCGAACTCCTACAATGAGCAGTTCTTC. This sequence encodes CASRGGAGANSYNEQFF.

The chain recombines TRBV11-2 with TRBJ2-1; 16 nucleotides match TRBD2. The CDR3 covers 19 residues. Unmatched junction bases numbered 10, after V lost 4 bases and J lost 4 bases. Germline V lookup: CDR1 SGHAT, CDR2 FQNNGV. CDR3 residues: CASSSGTSGREMDYNEQFF. The CDR3 nucleotides read TGTGCCAGCAGCTCCGGGACTAGCGGGAGGGAGATGGATTACAATGAGCAGTTCTTC.

This clonotype appeared a single time. The V gene is TRBV28, the J gene TRBJ2-1, with a weak D call TRBD1 (6 bases). V dropped 3 bases and J dropped 5 bases, with 11 bases sitting between them. The V gene's germline CDR1 is MDHEN and CDR2 SYDVKM. The CDR3 runs to 14 residues. The CDR3 DNA sequence: TGTGCCAGCAGTTTTCAGGGGAGCGACAATGAGCAGTTCTTC. It specifies CASSFQGSDNEQFF.

This clonotype has a count of ten or more. This chain joins TRBV18 and TRBJ2-7; no clear D. Germline CDR1 is KGHSH and CDR2 is LQKENI. Trimming left V 0 bases short and J 7 bases short, with 7 bases between. CDR3 size: 12 residues. This chain's CDR3 is CASSPPVGEQYF. The CDR3 bases are TGTGCCAGCTCACCACCGGTGGGGGAGCAGTACTTC.

The chain is built from TRBV29-1 and TRBJ1-2; D uncertain. This CDR3 region has 11 residues. V shed 0 bases and J shed 10 bases, with 9 bases lying between them. From germline, CDR1 is SQVTM and CDR2 ANQGSEA. This chain's CDR3 is CSVEDVRDYTF. The CDR3 bases are TGCAGCGTTGAAGATGTTCGGGACTACACCTTC.

This chain links TRBV2 with TRBJ1-2; TRBD1 matches 7 bases. CDR3 size: 16 residues. V trimming: 4 bases; J trimming: 2 bases; junction bases outside the gene matches: 10. Germline V gene sequence: CDR1 SNHLY, CDR2 FYNNEI. This chain's CDR3 is CASSAFWGDRNYGYTF. The CDR3, as DNA: TGTGCCAGCAGTGCCTTTTGGGGGGACAGAAACTATGGCTACACCTTC.

This clonotype occurred a few times. One base away lies a much larger clone, so this may be a sequencing read error. The chain links TRBV3-1 to TRBJ2-5; 14 bases agree with TRBD2. Germline lookup yields CDR1 LGHDT and CDR2 YNNKEL (reference sequence). This CDR3 comprises 16 residues. As DNA, the CDR3 is TGTGCCAGCAGCCTAGGGACTAGCGGGAGCGGAGAGACCCGGTACTTC. It codes for CASSLGTSGSGETRYF.

This clonotype has a count of ten or more. The genes are TRBV6-1 and TRBJ2-1; TRBD2 matches at 12 bases. The ends lost 6 bases at V and 7 bases at J; junction bases unmatched: 13. The CDR3 length is 17 residues. Germline V gene data show CDR1 as MNHNS and CDR2 as SASEGT. The chain's CDR3 is CASSAQLTSGSTNEQFF. The CDR3 DNA reads TGTGCCAGCAGCGCACAACTGACTAGCGGGAGTACGAATGAGCAGTTCTTC.

This clonotype was seen many times. The V call is TRBV20-1, the J call TRBJ2-7; D remains ambiguous. V lost 3 bases and J 9 bases, leaving 15 bases between the germline ends. Germline CDR1 reads DFQATT; CDR2 reads SNEGSKA (reference sequence). The CDR3 is 12 residues long. The CDR3 loop is CSASGSPLVQYF. Here the CDR3 DNA reads TGCAGTGCTAGCGGGTCCCCTCTGGTGCAGTACTTC.

This clonotype appeared a few times. DNA for the CDR3: TGTGCCAGCAGCGTAGGGGTCAGCACAGATACGCAGTATTTT. It specifies CASSVGVSTDTQYF. The rearrangement links TRBV9 to TRBJ2-3, with D unclear. The V gene lost 0 bases and the J gene lost 0 bases, with 5 bases spanning the gap. CDR3 length: 14 residues. Germline V gene lookup returns CDR1 SGDLS and CDR2 YYNGEE.

A single count supports this clonotype. Just one base apart from a much larger clone, this may be a read error. The V call is TRBV28, the J call TRBJ2-1, with D maybe TRBD2 (6 bases). Trimming took off 10 bases at V and 5 bases at J, with 18 bases between the two ends. CDR3 length: 14 amino acids. Germline loops: CDR1 MDHEN, CDR2 SYDVKM. The CDR3 region is CATLSWRGDNEQFF. The DNA of the CDR3 is TGTGCCACCCTCTCTTGGCGGGGCGACAATGAGCAGTTCTTC. Looking up the rest from reference TRBV28 and TRBJ2-1 gives the full variable domain: DVKVTQSSRYLVKRTGEKVFLECVQDMDHENMFWYRQDPGLGLRLIYFSYDVKMKEKGDIPEGYSVSREKKERFSLILESASTNQTSMYLCATLSWRGDNEQFFGPGTRLTVL.

V gene TRBV19 combines with J gene TRBJ1-1; 7 nucleotides match TRBD1. Germline V gives CDR1 LNHDA, CDR2 SQIVND (reference sequence). Germline trimming cut 4 bases from V and 2 bases from J; bases unmatched to any gene: 10. The CDR3 length is 16 residues. The CDR3 protein is CASSKTGFELNTEAFF. The DNA for the CDR3 is TGTGCCAGTAGTAAGACAGGGTTTGAGTTAAACACTGAAGCTTTCTTT.

This clonotype showed up just a few times. The genes are TRBV3-1 and TRBJ2-5; D is undetermined. The V and J ends lost 4 bases and 6 bases respectively, with 15 bases between them. The CDR3 consists of 14 residues. Germline CDR1 and CDR2: LGHDT and YNNKEL (reference sequence). CDR3 DNA sequence: TGTGCCAGCAGCCCTGCTTTGTATGCGCAGACCCAGTACTTC. Protein sequence: CASSPALYAQTQYF.

This clonotype was counted many times. V usage is TRBV5-1 and J usage is TRBJ2-2; no firm D call. The CDR3 has 13 residues. Germline V gene lookup returns CDR1 SGHRS and CDR2 YFSETQ. Trimming took off 1 base at V and 8 bases at J, with 9 bases between the two ends. The CDR3 reads CASSLYLSGELFF. In DNA form, the CDR3 reads TGCGCCAGCAGCTTGTATCTCTCTGGGGAGCTGTTTTTT.